Listed below are T cell receptor beta chains from one sample, sequenced in a study of tumor-infiltrating lymphocytes in primary liver carcinoma. TCRdb analysed the multiplex PCR reads with MiXCR anew, one entry per CDR3 protein. The table shows about 64,000 distinct CDR3 sequences, with about 65% occurring only once. The sample consisted of liver tumor tissue from sampling region 4. Receptor source: a man between 35 and 55 years old with primary liver carcinoma and hepatitis B virus infection. The CDR3 runs from the conserved cysteine through the conserved F or W. The order of the fields is D gene, clone size, J gene, V gene, CDR3 DNA, CDR3 protein. D genes are given only for firm matches. Expanded clones are given a class, and other clones once, few, many or no size at all.

>-|-|TRBJ1-5|TRBV6-2/TRBV6-3
TGTGCCAGAAGTTACACCGTACAGGCCCAGTGGCCCCAGCATTTT
CARSYTVQAQWPQHF
>TRBD2|few|TRBJ2-5|TRBV6-5
TGTGTCAGCAGTTGGGGGGCGGGGGGTTCCCAGTACTTC
CVSSWGAGGSQYF
>-|-|TRBJ2-3|TRBV7-9
TGTGCCGGCAGCCCCACTTGGACAGATATGCAGTATTTT
CAGSPTWTDMQYF
>TRBD2|-|TRBJ2-1|TRBV9
TGTGCCAGCAGCGTAGACGGCGGGAGGAGGGGTGGGCAGTTATTC
CASSVDGGRRGGQLF
>-|once|TRBJ1-1|TRBV6-2/TRBV6-3
TGTGCCAGCAGACGAGCCGACAGTGGGGAGAACACTGAAGCCTTCTTT
CASRRADSGENTEAFF
>-|few|TRBJ2-3|TRBV29-1
TGCAGCGTTGATACGGGGACAGATACGCAGTATTTT
CSVDTGTDTQYF
>-|-|TRBJ1-1|TRBV13
TGCGCCAGCAGCTTAGTAGGAGGGCCCGGCACTGAAACTTTCTTT
CASSLVGGPGTETFF
>-|-|TRBJ1-2|TRBV5-4
TGTGCCAGCAGCTCGGCGACATGCTCTTATGGCTACACCTTC
CASSSATCSYGYTF
>-|-|TRBJ1-1|TRBV6-4
TGTGCCAGCAGTGACTCAGGGGACACTGAAGCTTTCTTT
CASSDSGDTEAFF
>-|-|TRBJ2-6|TRBV6-5
TGTGTCAGCTGTTACGCCGCAGGGTCTGGGGCCAACGTCCTGACTTTC
CVSCYAAGSGANVLTF
>TRBD1|few|TRBJ1-3|TRBV18
TGCGCCAGCTCATCCGGGACAGGCTCTGGAAACACCATATATTTT
CASSSGTGSGNTIYF
>-|-|TRBJ2-2|TRBV11-3
TGTGCCAGCAGCTTAGATCGAGATGGGAAGACCTACACCGGGGAGCTGTTTTTT
CASSLDRDGKTYTGELFF
>TRBD1|many|TRBJ2-5|TRBV11-2
TGTGCCAGCAGCAGGACAGGGGGCAGGCAAGAGACCCAGTACTTC
CASSRTGGRQETQYF
>TRBD1|-|TRBJ1-1|TRBV28
TGTGCCAGCCGTTTAGGGGGCGCTGAAACTTTCTTT
CASRLGGAETFF
>-|-|TRBJ2-1|TRBV24-1
TGTGACACCTCAAGCGAGGCACGGTACAATGAGCAATTCTTC
CDTSSEARYNEQFF
>TRBD1|many|TRBJ2-7|TRBV30
TGTGCCTGGAGTGTAGGACAGGGCGAGCAGTACTTC
CAWSVGQGEQYF
>TRBD1|-|TRBJ1-1|TRBV6-2/TRBV6-3
TGTGCCAGCACCGGGGACAGTCGCACGGCTTTCTTT
CASTGDSRTAFF
>TRBD2|once|TRBJ2-7|TRBV4-3
TGCGCCAGCAGCCAGGAGCTAGCGGGAGGACACGAGCCGTACTTC
CASSQELAGGHEPYF
>TRBD1|few|TRBJ1-1|TRBV6-5
TGTGCCAGCAGCAGGGGGACAGTTATGAACAGTGAAGCTTTCTTT
CASSRGTVMNSEAFF
>TRBD1|many|TRBJ2-5|TRBV6-2/TRBV6-3
TGTGCCAGCAGACTTCGGACAGGGGCCGGAGAGACCCAGTACTTC
CASRLRTGAGETQYF
>TRBD2|many|TRBJ2-1|TRBV11-2
TGTGCCAGCAGCTTAGATAGGGGCGGGAGGTTCTACAATGAGCAGTTCTTC
CASSLDRGGRFYNEQFF
>-|-|TRBJ2-1|TRBV5-5
TGTGCCAGCAGTCTCGACTTTCCCCCGTACAACAAGCAGTTCTTC
CASSLDFPPYNKQFF
>-|-|TRBJ2-5|TRBV5-4
TGTGCCAACAGCTTGGACAAGGCTGTCAAATACTTC
CANSLDKAVKYF
>-|-|TRBJ2-7|TRBV7-9
TGTGCCAGCAGCTTAGCGGACTACAAGCAGTACTTC
CASSLADYKQYF
>-|-|TRBJ2-5|TRBV24-1
TGTGTCACCAGTGATTCGGTGACTAGTGGGGCTCAAGAGACCCAGTACTTC
CVTSDSVTSGAQETQYF
>-|-|TRBJ2-3|TRBV6-2/TRBV6-3
TGTGCCATCAGTAGTCCCTTCGAAGTGTGCACAGATACGCAGTATTTT
CAISSPFEVCTDTQYF
>TRBD2|-|TRBJ2-3|TRBV6-5
TGTGCCAACAATCTTAGCGGGAGGGGACTGCACTTT
CANNLSGRGLHF